The rows below give T cell receptor beta chains drawn from one sample of a study of CD8+ T cells in alopecia areata. Repertoires were generated with immunoSEQ multiplex PCR, while TCRdb's copy carries only in-frame clones and drops some. The data show roughly 120,000 clones, about 50% seen once. Specimen: CD4+ T cells sorted from blood, collected at week 4, from a patient treated with tofacitinib. The receptors derive from a human donor with alopecia areata. Each CDR3 is given with its conserved first and last residue.

TRBV9	TRBJ1-2	16	CASSVVDSLFNYGYTF
TRBV5-1	TRBJ2-7	15	CASSLEGGGIYEQYF
TRBV10-1	TRBJ2-7	12	CASSRGSYEQYF
TRBV30	TRBJ1-2	14	CAWSVREANYGYTF
TRBV29-1	TRBJ1-1	14	CSVIQGLMNTEAFF
TRBV29-1	TRBJ1-1	17	CSVGTRRDPLGNTEAFF
TRBV10-3	TRBJ2-3	16	CAISELAGGSTYTQYF
TRBV2	TRBJ1-1	16	CASLRDRAGSDTEAFF
TRBV5-1	TRBJ2-2	16	CASTRFAGGISGELFF
TRBV4-2	TRBJ2-7	14	CASSPQTESYEQYF
TRBV7-2	TRBJ1-6	12	CASSSNNSPLHF
TRBV30	TRBJ2-1	13	CAWSARGLGEQFF